This TCR beta chain stems from a study of Graves' ophthalmopathy and Graves' hyperthyroidism. This clonotype came up many times. The target antigen is unknown. Trimming cost V 0 bases and J 3 bases; bases outside gene matches: 5. This CDR3 has 16 residues. Germline CDR1 DFQATT, CDR2 SNEGSKA (reference sequence). Whole-study results and caveats: Ophthalmopathy progression predictions by the model showed approximately 79% specificity and about 70% sensitivity.

Scientists amplified the TCR beta CDR3 regions from RNA transcripts. The authors performed first-round RT-PCR with HTBI primers and then a second-round multiplex PCR. TCRdb re-analysed the multiplex PCR reads in MiXCR, keeping a single row per CDR3 protein. The table lists hundreds of thousands of distinct CDR3 sequences, roughly 21% of them singletons. The receptor was isolated from a woman under 30 with stable Graves' hyperthyroidism. This chain joins TRBV20-1 and TRBJ1-5; 10 bases align to TRBD1. Sequencing was done on a sample of peripheral blood. This CDR3 is CSARDVGQGDNQPQHF. CDR3 in DNA: TGCAGTGCTAGAGATGTCGGACAGGGGGACAATCAGCCCCAGCATTTT.